This T cell receptor beta chain was profiled in a study of shared clonotypes between healthy human individuals. Study overall: Each donor had three CD4 naive, three CD4 memory, two CD8 naive and one CD8 memory plate. Study results and caveats: Richness estimates generally favored naive over memory subsets. Sequencing depth was predicted to influence how clonotypes are shared among donors.

Both subsets, CD45RA+ naive and CD45RA-negative memory, were split from the CD4+ cells. TCRdb's table, derived via immunoSEQ multiplex PCR, lists solely in-frame clones and lacks some. The table records about 1 million clones, under 80% of them present only once. Deletions cut 0 bases from V and 5 bases from J, with 10 bases between. The CDR3 is 14 residues long. Per germline, CDR1 MGHRA and CDR2 YSYEKL. Concerning this clone: Its antigen remains unidentified.

The sequence was collected from a man between 18 and 29 years old in good health. This chain links TRBV4-1 with TRBJ2-5; D remains unclear. The material sequenced was memory CD4+ T cells sorted from blood. The subset: CD45RA-negative fraction. CDR3 protein: CASSQDGWPETQYF. CDR3 nucleotide sequence: TGCGCCAGCAGCCAAGATGGGTGGCCCGAGACCCAGTACTTC.